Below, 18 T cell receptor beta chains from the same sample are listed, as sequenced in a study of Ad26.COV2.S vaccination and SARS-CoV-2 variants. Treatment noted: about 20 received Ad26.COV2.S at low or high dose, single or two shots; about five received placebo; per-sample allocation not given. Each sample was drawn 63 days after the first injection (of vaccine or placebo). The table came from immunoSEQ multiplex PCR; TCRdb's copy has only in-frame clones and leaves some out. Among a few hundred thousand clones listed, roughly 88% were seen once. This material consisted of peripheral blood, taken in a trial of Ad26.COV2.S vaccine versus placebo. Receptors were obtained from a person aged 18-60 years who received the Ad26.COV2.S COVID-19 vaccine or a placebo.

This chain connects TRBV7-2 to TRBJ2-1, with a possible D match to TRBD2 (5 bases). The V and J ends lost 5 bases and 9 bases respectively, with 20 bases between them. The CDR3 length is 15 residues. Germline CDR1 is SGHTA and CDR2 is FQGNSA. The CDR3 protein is CASSTRPRGLAEQFF. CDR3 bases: TGTGCCAGCAGCACCCGACCACGAGGGCTTGCTGAGCAGTTCTTC.

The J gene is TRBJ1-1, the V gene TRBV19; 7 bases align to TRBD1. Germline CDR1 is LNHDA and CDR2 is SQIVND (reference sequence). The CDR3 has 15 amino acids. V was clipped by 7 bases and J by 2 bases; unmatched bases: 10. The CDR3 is CASKVPDRTNTEAFF. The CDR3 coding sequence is TGTGCCAGTAAAGTTCCGGACAGGACAAACACTGAAGCTTTCTTT.

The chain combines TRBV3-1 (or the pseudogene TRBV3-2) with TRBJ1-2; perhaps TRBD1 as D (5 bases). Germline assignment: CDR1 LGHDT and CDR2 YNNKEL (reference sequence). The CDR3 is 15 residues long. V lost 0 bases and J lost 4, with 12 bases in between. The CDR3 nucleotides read TGTGCCAGCAGCCAAGATAAGGGGAATGGCTATGGCTACACCTTC. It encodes CASSQDKGNGYGYTF.

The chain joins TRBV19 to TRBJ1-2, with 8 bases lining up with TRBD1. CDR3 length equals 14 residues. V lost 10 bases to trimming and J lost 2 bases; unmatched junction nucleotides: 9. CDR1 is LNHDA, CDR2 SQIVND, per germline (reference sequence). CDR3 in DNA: TGTGCCATCCAAGCGACAGGGGTGAACTATGGCTACACCTTC. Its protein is CAIQATGVNYGYTF.

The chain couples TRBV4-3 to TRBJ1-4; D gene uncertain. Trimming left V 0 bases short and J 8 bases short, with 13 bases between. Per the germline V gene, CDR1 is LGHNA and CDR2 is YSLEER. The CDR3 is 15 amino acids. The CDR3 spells CASSQDLGGGEKLFF. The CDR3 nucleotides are TGCGCCAGCAGCCAAGATCTGGGTGGAGGAGAAAAACTGTTTTTT.

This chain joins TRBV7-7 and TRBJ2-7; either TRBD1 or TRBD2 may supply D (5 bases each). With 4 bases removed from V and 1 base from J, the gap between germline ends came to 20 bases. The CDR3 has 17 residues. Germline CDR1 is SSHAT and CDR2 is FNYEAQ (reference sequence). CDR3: CASSSNPKGRASYEQYV. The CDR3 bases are TGTGCCAGCAGCTCAAACCCCAAGGGGCGGGCGTCCTACGAGCAGTACGTC.

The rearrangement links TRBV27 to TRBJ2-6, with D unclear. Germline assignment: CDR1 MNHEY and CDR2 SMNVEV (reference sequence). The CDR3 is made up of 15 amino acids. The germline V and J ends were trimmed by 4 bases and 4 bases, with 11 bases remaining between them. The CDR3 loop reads CASSSRGAGANVLTF. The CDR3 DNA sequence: TGTGCCAGCAGTTCCAGAGGAGCCGGGGCCAACGTCCTGACTTTC.

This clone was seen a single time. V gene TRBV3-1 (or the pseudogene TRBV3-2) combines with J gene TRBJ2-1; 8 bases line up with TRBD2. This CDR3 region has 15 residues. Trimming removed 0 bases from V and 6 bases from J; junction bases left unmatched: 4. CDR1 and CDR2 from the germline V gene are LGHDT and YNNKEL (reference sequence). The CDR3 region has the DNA TGTGCCAGCAGCCAAGATCACAGCGGGGGCAATGAGCAGTTCTTC. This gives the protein CASSQDHSGGNEQFF.

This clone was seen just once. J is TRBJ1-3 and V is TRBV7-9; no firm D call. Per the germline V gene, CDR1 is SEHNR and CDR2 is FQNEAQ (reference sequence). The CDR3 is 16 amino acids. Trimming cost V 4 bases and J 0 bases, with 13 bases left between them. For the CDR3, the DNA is TGTGCCAGCAGCTCGACGAATACTACCTCTGGAAACACCATATATTTT. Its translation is CASSSTNTTSGNTIYF.

The chain's CDR3 is CASSPAGSGNTIYF. The CDR3 DNA follows: TGTGCCAGCAGTCCGGCTGGCTCTGGAAACACCATATATTTT. The genes are TRBV7-2 and TRBJ1-3; the D is unclear. V lost 6 bases, J lost 0 bases, and 9 bases lay in between. Germline-derived CDR1 and CDR2 are SGHTA and FQGNSA. This CDR3 is built from 14 residues.

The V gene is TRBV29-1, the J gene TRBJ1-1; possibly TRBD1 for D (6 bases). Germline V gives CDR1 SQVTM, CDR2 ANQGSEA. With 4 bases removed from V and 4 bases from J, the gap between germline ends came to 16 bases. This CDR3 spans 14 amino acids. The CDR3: CSVAQGGFGTEAFF. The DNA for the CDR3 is TGCAGCGTTGCACAGGGAGGTTTCGGCACTGAAGCTTTCTTT.

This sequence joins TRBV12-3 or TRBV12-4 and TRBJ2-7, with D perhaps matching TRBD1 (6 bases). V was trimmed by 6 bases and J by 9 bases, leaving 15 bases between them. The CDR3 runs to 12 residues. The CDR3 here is CASSRRGGLQYF. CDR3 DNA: TGTGCCAGCAGCCGCAGGGGTGGTCTGCAGTACTTC.

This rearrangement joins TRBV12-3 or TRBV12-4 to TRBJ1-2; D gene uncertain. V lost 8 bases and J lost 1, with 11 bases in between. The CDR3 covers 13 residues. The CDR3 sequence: CASFSWGNYGYTF. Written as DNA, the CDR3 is TGTGCCAGCTTCTCTTGGGGTAACTATGGCTACACCTTC.

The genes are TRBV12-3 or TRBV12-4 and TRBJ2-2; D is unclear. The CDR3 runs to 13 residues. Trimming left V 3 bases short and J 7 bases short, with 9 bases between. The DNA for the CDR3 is TGTGCCAGCAGTTTTTTCGGCGGCGGGGAGCTGTTTTTT. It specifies CASSFFGGGELFF.

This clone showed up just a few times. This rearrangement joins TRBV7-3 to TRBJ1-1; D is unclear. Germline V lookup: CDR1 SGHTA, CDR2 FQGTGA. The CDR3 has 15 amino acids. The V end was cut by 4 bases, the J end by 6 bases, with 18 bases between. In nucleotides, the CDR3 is TGTGCCAGCAGCTCCCTGGCAACGGGAGTGTCTGAAGCTTTCTTT. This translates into CASSSLATGVSEAFF.

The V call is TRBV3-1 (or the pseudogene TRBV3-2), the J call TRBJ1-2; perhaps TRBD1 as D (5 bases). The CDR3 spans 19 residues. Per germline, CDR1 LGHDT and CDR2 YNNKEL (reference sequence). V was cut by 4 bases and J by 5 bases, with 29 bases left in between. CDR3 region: CASSPLGVGAGLARYGYTF. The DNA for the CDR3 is TGTGCCAGCAGCCCCCTAGGGGTCGGGGCAGGACTGGCTAGGTATGGCTACACCTTC.

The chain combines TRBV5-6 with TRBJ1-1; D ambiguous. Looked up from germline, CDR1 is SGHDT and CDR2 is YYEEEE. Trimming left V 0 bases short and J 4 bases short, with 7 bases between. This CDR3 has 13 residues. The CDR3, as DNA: TGTGCCAGCAGCTTGGACGGGTTCACTGAAGCTTTCTTT. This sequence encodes CASSLDGFTEAFF.

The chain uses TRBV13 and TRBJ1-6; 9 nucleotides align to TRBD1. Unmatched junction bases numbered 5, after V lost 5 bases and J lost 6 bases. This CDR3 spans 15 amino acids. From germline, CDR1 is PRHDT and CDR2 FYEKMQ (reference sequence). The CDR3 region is CASSAWGQGNSPLHF. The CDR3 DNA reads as TGTGCCAGCAGCGCATGGGGACAGGGTAATTCACCCCTCCACTTT.